The clone carrying this T cell receptor beta chain was counted at least ten times. Its specificity is unknown. The entry originates in a study of early T cells in non-severe SARS-CoV-2 infection. About the research overall: RNA in bulk from unsorted whole blood was sequenced, and chains were unpaired. Study-wide results and limits: Missing private and CD4 specificities, VDJdb matching favored anti-spike CD8 responses.

Each cDNA molecule carried a unique molecular identifier. MiXCR, applied by TCRdb to the 5' RACE reads, yields one record per CDR3 protein. The table has about 60,000 distinct CDR3 sequences, 5.6% seen once; the top ten hold 6% to 7%. The CDR3 sequence is 13 residues long. V dropped 6 bases and J dropped 4; count of bases not matched to a gene: 2. Germline V CDR1 and CDR2: SQVTM, ANQGSEA. V usage is TRBV29-1 and J usage is TRBJ2-2, with 10 bases matching TRBD1. The sequence came from an adult who was a healthcare worker with PCR-confirmed SARS-CoV-2 infection or an uninfected control (not recorded which). The sample taken for sequencing was whole blood. The CDR3 sequence: CSVGTGVTGELFF. CDR3 sequence (DNA): TGCAGCGTCGGGACAGGGGTCACCGGGGAGCTGTTTTTT.